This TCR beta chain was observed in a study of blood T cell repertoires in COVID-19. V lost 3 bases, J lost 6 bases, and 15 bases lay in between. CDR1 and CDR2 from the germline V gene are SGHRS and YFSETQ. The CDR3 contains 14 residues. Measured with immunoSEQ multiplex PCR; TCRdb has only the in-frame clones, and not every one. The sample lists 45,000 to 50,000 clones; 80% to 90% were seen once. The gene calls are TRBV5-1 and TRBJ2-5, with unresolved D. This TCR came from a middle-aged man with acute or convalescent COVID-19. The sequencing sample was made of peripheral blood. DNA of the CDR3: TGCGCCAGCAGCTCCTTTTCGTACTCGAAGACCCAGTACTTC. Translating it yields CASSSFSYSKTQYF.